Sequencing of this T cell receptor beta chain was carried out in a study of cytomegalovirus exposure and HLA in healthy donors. Study-wide findings and caveats: Analysis performed later showed TCR beta chains linked to HLA being more clonally expanded than equally common others. In vitro work confirmed that a few CMV-associated chains recognize CMV antigens. In a later analysis, a genetic analysis reported fewer productive-TCR N-insertions in an Asian-associated ancestry cluster than the cohort average.

Turning to this clone: What it recognizes is unknown.

With 2 bases clipped from V and 4 bases from J, the junction kept 17 bases outside the gene matches. The CDR3 length is 20 residues. CDR1 and CDR2 (germline): MNHEY, SMNVEV (reference sequence). The primer mix had 60 Vbeta and 13 Jbeta primers. The table came from immunoSEQ multiplex PCR; TCRdb's copy has only in-frame clones and leaves some out. The sample yields some 87,000 clones, more than 60% seen once. This chain joins TRBV27 and TRBJ2-6; 7 bases fit TRBD1. This clonotype was sampled from a man between 50 and 59 years old in good health and CMV-seropositive. Input material: PBMCs. CDR3 loop: CASSLNVQGPRVRGANVLTF. CDR3 in DNA: TGTGCCAGCAGTTTAAACGTACAGGGGCCTCGGGTTAGAGGGGCCAACGTCCTGACTTTC.